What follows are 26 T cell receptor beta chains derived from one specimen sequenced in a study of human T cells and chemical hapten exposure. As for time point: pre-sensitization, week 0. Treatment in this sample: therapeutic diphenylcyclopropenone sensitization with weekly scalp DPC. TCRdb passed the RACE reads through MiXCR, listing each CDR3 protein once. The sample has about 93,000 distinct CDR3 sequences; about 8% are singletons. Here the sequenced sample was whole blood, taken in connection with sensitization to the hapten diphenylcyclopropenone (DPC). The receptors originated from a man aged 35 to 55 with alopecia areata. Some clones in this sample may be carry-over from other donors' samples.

This CDR3 is CASRGTGLTGELFF. In nucleotides, the CDR3 is TGTGCCAGCAGGGGGACAGGCCTGACCGGGGAGCTGTTTTTT. The chain recombines TRBV6-1 with TRBJ2-2; 8 nucleotides match TRBD1. This CDR3 spans 14 amino acids. J was trimmed by 5 bases and V by 6 bases; bases with no gene match: 5. Germline V gene sequence: CDR1 MNHNS, CDR2 SASEGT.

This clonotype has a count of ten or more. The CDR3 DNA reads as TGTGCCAGCAGCCGCGACAGGGGGCGCGGTGGCTACACCTTC. It encodes CASSRDRGRGGYTF. The gene calls are TRBV7-9 and TRBJ1-2; TRBD1 matches at 10 bases. Trimming at V came to 5 bases and at J to 7 bases, leaving 7 bases not matched to a gene. This CDR3 has 14 residues. CDR1 is SEHNR and CDR2 is FQNEAQ in the germline V gene (reference sequence).

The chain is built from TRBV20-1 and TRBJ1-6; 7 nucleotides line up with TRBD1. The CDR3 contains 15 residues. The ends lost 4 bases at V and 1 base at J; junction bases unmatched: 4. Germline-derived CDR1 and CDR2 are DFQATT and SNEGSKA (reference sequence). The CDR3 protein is CSATGQDSYNSPLHF. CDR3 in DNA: TGCAGTGCTACCGGACAGGATTCCTATAATTCACCCCTCCACTTT.

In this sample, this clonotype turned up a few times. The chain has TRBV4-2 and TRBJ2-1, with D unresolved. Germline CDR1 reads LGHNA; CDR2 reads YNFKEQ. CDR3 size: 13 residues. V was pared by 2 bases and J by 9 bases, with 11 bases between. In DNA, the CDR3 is TGTGCCAGCAGCCAATTTATTAGGGCTGAGCAGTTCTTC. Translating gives CASSQFIRAEQFF.

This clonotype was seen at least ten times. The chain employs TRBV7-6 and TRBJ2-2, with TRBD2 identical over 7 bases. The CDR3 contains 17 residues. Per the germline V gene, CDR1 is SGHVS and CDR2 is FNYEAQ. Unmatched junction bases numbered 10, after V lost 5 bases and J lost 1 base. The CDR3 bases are TGTGCCAGCAGCCCCAATTCGGGAGGACTGAACACCGGGGAGCTGTTTTTT. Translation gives CASSPNSGGLNTGELFF.

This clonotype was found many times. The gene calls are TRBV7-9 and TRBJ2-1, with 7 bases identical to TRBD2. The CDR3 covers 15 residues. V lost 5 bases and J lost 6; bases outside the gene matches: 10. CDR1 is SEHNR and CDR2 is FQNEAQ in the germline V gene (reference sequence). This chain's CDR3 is CASSNLAERANEQFF. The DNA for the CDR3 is TGTGCCAGCAGCAATCTAGCGGAGAGGGCCAATGAGCAGTTCTTC.

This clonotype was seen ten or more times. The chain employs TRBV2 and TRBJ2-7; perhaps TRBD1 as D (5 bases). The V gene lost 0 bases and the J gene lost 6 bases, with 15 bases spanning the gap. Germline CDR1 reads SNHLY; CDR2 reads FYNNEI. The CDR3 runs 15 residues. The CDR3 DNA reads TGTGCCAGCAGTGAAGCGCTTCAGGGCCTCGGCGAGCAGTACGTC. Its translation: CASSEALQGLGEQYV.

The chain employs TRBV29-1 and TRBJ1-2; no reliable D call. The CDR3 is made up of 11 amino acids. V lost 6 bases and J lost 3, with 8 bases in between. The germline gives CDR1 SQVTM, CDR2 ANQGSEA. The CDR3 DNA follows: TGCAGCGTCGAGTGGGACTATGGCTACACCTTC. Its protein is CSVEWDYGYTF.

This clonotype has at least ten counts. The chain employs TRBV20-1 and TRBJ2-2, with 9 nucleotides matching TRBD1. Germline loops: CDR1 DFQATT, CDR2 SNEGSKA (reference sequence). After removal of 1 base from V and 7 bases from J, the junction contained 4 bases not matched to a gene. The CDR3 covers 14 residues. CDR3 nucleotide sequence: TGCAGTGCTAGAGTGGGACAGGGTCTCGGGGAGCTGTTTTTT. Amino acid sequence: CSARVGQGLGELFF.

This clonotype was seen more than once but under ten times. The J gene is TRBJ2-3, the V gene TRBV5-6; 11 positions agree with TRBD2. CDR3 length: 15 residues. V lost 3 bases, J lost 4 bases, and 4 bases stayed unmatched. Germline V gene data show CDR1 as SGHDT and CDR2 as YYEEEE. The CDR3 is CASSSPGLAADTQYF. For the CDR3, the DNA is TGTGCCAGCAGCTCGCCGGGACTAGCGGCAGATACGCAGTATTTT.

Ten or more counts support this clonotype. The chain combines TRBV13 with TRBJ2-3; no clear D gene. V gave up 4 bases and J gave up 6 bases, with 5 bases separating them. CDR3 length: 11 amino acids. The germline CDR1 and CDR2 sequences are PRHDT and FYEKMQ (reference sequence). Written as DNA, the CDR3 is TGTGCCAGCAGCTCAGGTGATACGCAGTATTTT. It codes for CASSSGDTQYF.

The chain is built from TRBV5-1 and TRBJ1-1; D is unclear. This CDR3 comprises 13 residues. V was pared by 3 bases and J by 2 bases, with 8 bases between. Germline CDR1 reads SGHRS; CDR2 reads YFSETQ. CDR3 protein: CASSYTDNTEAFF. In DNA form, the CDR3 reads TGCGCCAGCAGCTACACAGATAACACTGAAGCTTTCTTT.

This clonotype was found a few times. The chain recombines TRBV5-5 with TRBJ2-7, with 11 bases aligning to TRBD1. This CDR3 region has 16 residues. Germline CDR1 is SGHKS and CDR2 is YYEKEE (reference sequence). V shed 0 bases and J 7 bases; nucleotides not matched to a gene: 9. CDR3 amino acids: CASSLVGQGGRREQYF. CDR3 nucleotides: TGTGCCAGCAGCTTGGTGGGACAGGGGGGACGTCGGGAGCAGTACTTC.

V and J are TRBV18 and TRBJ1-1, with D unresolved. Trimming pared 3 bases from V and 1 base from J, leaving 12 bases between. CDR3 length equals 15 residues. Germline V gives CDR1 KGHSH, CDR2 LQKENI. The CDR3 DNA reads TGTGCCAGCTCACCCATCCATGAGGGGAACACTGAAGCTTTCTTT. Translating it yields CASSPIHEGNTEAFF.

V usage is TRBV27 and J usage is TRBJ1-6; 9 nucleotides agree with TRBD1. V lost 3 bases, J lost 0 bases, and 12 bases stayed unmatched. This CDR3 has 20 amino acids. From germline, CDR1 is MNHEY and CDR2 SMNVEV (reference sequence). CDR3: CASSLVSGTGYSSYNSPLHF. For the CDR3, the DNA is TGTGCCAGCAGTTTGGTTTCCGGGACAGGGTATAGCTCCTATAATTCACCCCTCCACTTT.

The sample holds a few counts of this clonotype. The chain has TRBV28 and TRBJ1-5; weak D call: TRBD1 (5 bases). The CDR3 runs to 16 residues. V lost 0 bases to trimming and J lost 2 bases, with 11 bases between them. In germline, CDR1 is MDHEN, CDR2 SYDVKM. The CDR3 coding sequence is TGTGCCAGCAGTTTATGGGGGGTAAATGGCAATCAGCCCCAGCATTTT. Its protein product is CASSLWGVNGNQPQHF. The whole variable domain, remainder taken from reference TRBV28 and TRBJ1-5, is DVKVTQSSRYLVKRTGEKVFLECVQDMDHENMFWYRQDPGLGLRLIYFSYDVKMKEKGDIPEGYSVSREKKERFSLILESASTNQTSMYLCASSLWGVNGNQPQHFGDGTRLSIL.

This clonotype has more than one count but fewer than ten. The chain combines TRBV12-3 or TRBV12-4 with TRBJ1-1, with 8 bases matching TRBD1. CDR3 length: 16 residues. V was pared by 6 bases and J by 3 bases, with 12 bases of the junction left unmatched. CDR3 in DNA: TGTGCCAGCAGGCCTCAGGGGGCGGGAAAGGACACTGAAGCTTTCTTT. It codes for CASRPQGAGKDTEAFF.

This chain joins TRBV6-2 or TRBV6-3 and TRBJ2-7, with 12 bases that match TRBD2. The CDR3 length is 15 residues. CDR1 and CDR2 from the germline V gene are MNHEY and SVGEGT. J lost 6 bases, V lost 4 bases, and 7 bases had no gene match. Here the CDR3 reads CASSWGELAGGEQYV. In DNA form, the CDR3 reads TGTGCCAGCAGTTGGGGAGAACTAGCGGGAGGCGAGCAGTACGTC.

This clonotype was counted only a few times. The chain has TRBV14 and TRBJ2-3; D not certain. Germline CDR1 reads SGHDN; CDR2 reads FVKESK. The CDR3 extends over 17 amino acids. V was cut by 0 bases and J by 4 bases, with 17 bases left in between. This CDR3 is CASSQELRAPLPDTQYF. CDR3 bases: TGTGCCAGCAGCCAAGAGCTCCGGGCCCCCTTACCAGATACGCAGTATTTT.

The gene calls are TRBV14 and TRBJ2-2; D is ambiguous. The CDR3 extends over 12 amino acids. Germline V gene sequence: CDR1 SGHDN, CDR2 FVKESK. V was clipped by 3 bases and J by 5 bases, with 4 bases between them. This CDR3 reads CASSHPTGELFF. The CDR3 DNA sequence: TGTGCCAGCAGCCACCCAACCGGGGAGCTGTTTTTT. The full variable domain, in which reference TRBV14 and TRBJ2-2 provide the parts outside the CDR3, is EAGVTQFPSHSVIEKGQTVTLRCDPISGHDNLYWYRRVMGKEIKFLLHFVKESKQDESGMPNNRFLAERTGGTYSTLKVQPAELEDSGVYFCASSHPTGELFFGEGSRLTVL.

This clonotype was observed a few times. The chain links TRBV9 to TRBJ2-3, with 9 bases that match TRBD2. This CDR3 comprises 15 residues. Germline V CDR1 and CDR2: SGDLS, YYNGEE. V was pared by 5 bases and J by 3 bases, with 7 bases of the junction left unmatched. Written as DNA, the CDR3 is TGTGCCAGCAGTACCAGCGGGAGGATGACAGATACGCAGTATTTT. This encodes CASSTSGRMTDTQYF.

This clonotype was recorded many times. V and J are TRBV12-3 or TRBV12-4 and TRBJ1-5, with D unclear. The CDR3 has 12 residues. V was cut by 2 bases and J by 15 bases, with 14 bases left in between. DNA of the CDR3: TGTGCCAGCAGTTTATCCGGGATGCACTGGCATTTT. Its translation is CASSLSGMHWHF.

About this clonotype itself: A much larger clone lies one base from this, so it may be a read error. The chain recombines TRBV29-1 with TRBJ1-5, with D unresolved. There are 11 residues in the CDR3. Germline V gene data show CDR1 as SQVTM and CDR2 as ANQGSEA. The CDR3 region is CSVVIRQPKHF. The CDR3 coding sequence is TGCAGCGTTGTTATTAGGCAGCCCAAGCATTTT.

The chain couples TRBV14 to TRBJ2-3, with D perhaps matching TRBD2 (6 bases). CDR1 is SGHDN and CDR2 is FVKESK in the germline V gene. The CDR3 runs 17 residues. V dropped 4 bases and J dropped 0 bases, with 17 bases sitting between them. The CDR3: CASSLRTSISSTDTQYF. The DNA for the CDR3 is TGTGCCAGCAGCCTCCGCACTAGCATATCTAGCACAGATACGCAGTATTTT.

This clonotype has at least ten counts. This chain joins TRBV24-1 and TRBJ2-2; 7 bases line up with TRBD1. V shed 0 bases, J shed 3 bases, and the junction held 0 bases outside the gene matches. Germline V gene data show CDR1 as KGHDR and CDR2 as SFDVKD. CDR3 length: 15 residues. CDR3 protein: CATSDLQGDTGELFF. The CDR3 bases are TGTGCCACCAGTGATTTGCAGGGGGACACCGGGGAGCTGTTTTTT.

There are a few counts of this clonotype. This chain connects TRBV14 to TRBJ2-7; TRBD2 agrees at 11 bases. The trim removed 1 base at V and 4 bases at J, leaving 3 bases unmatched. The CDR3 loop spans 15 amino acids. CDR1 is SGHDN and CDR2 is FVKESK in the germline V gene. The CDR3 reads CASSQVTSGSYEQYV. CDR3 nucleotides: TGTGCCAGCAGCCAAGTTACTAGCGGGAGTTACGAGCAGTACGTC.